One and the same sample provided the 24 T cell receptor beta chains below, sequenced in a study of Graves' ophthalmopathy and Graves' hyperthyroidism. Amplified TCR beta CDR3 regions were obtained using RNA transcripts as template. HTBI-primed RT-PCR formed the first round, and a multiplex PCR formed the second. TCRdb analysed the multiplex PCR reads with MiXCR anew, one entry per CDR3 protein. The data hold around 660,000 distinct CDR3 sequences, with just over 40% observed a single time. Source material: peripheral blood. Receptor source: an adult man with Graves' ophthalmopathy.

The sample holds a few counts of this clonotype. This rearrangement joins TRBV10-3 to TRBJ2-1; 7 bases fit TRBD1. V lost 3 bases, J lost 4 bases, and 12 bases stayed unmatched. The CDR3 is made up of 17 amino acids. Germline V CDR1 and CDR2: ENHRY, SYGVKD. CDR3 bases: TGTGCCATCAGTGACTCTGCTACGACAGGGCGGTACAATGAGCAGTTCTTC. Translation gives CAISDSATTGRYNEQFF.

This clonotype has just a few counts. V usage is TRBV2 and J usage is TRBJ2-7; D might be TRBD1 (5 bases). The DNA end lines up better with TRBJ2-4; the J call may be wrong. Germline CDR1 SNHLY, CDR2 FYNNEI. This CDR3 spans 16 amino acids. The CDR3 nucleotides are TGTGCCAGCAGTGAAGCGCCTGCAGGCAGGGTCAACATTCAGTACTTC. The encoded protein is CASSEAPAGRVNIQYF.

V gene TRBV2 combines with J gene TRBJ1-6; 8 nucleotides line up with TRBD1. Germline V CDR1 and CDR2: SNHLY, FYNNEI. The CDR3 is 16 amino acids. After removal of 3 bases from V and 9 bases from J, the junction contained 10 bases not matched to a gene. The CDR3 region is CASSDWQGADISPLHF. In DNA form, the CDR3 reads TGTGCCAGCAGTGATTGGCAGGGGGCAGATATTTCACCCCTCCACTTT. Combining the CDR3 with reference TRBV2 and TRBJ1-6 gives the whole variable domain EPEVTQTPSHQVTQMGQEVILRCVPISNHLYFYWYRQILGQKVEFLVSFYNNEISEKSEIFDDQFSVERPDGSNFTLKIRSTKLEDSAMYFCASSDWQGADISPLHFGNGTRLTVT.

The chain couples TRBV19 to TRBJ2-7; maybe TRBD2 (5 bases). The V and J ends lost 1 base and 3 bases respectively, with 7 bases between them. The CDR3 spans 13 residues. Per germline, CDR1 LNHDA and CDR2 SQIVND (reference sequence). The DNA for the CDR3 is TGTGCCAGTAGTATAGCCAGCGGCTACGAGCAGTACTTC. This translates into CASSIASGYEQYF.

This chain uses TRBV12-3 or TRBV12-4 with TRBJ1-6; perhaps TRBD1 as D (6 bases). With 3 bases removed from V and 10 bases from J, the gap between germline ends came to 7 bases. The CDR3 covers 12 residues. The CDR3 loop reads CASSFGGSPLHF. Written as DNA, the CDR3 is TGTGCCAGCAGTTTCGGGGGCTCACCCCTCCACTTT.

This clonotype was counted ten times or more. This chain connects TRBV6-6 to TRBJ1-5; the D gene is possibly TRBD1 (5 bases). Germline V gene lookup returns CDR1 MNHNY and CDR2 SVGAGI (reference sequence). The CDR3 has 13 residues. The V end was cut by 7 bases, the J end by 3 bases, with 10 bases between. CDR3 nucleotides: TGTGCCAGCACGGGACTCAACAATCAGCCCCAGCATTTT. This gives the protein CASTGLNNQPQHF.

This chain uses TRBV20-1 with TRBJ2-7, with 12 bases lining up with TRBD2. The J call may be incorrect, as the DNA end agrees better with TRBJ2-1. The CDR3 is made up of 14 amino acids. Germline CDR1 DFQATT, CDR2 SNEGSKA (reference sequence). This chain's CDR3 is CSARTSGATYEQFF. The CDR3 nucleotides read TGCAGTGCCAGGACTAGCGGGGCCACCTACGAGCAGTTCTTC.

This clonotype was observed at least ten times. J is TRBJ2-7 and V is TRBV2; D is undetermined. Germline CDR1 SNHLY, CDR2 FYNNEI. The length of the CDR3 is 10 residues. With 1 base removed from V and 6 bases from J, the gap between germline ends came to 1 base. As DNA, the CDR3 is TGTGCCAGCAGTGAAGGCGAGCAGTACTTC. Its protein is CASSEGEQYF.

Only a few counts were recorded for this clonotype. The rearrangement uses TRBV25-1 and TRBJ2-1; 11 bases are a match to TRBD2. CDR1 and CDR2 (germline): MGHDK, SYGVNS. With V trimmed by 3 bases and J by 1 base, 5 bases remained unmatched. The CDR3 consists of 17 residues. The CDR3 nucleotides read TGTGCCAGCAGTGAGCTAACTAGCGGGGGTTCCTACAATGAGCAGTTCTTC. Its protein is CASSELTSGGSYNEQFF.

This clonotype appeared a few times. A read error is possible here, since a much larger clone lies one base away. The V call is TRBV7-3, the J call TRBJ2-7; D perhaps matches TRBD1 (5 bases). CDR3 length equals 15 residues. Germline V CDR1 and CDR2: SGHTA, FQGTGA. V lost 3 bases and J 2 bases, leaving 14 bases between the germline ends. The CDR3 nucleotides are TGTGCCAGCAGCTTCCTCACAACAGGTGCCTACGAGCAGTACTTC. Amino acids: CASSFLTTGAYEQYF.

This clonotype was counted between two and nine times. The chain employs TRBV4-2 and TRBJ1-1; TRBD1 matches 8 bases. V dropped 1 base and J dropped 1; count of bases not matched to a gene: 5. The germline V gene encodes CDR1 LGHNA and CDR2 YNFKEQ. This CDR3 comprises 16 residues. The CDR3 loop reads CASSQGRDRTNTEAFF. As DNA, the CDR3 is TGTGCCAGCAGCCAAGGCCGGGACAGGACGAACACTGAAGCTTTCTTT.

This chain uses TRBV14 with TRBJ1-2; possibly TRBD1 for D (5 bases). The V and J ends lost 0 bases and 4 bases respectively, with 12 bases between them. CDR1 is SGHDN and CDR2 is FVKESK in the germline V gene. The CDR3 has 15 amino acids. CDR3 coding DNA: TGTGCCAGCAGCCAAGAAGGCAGGGCGGGCTATGGCTACACCTTC. Translated, it gives CASSQEGRAGYGYTF.

At least ten counts were recorded for this clonotype. The chain couples TRBV29-1 to TRBJ1-1; unclear D gene. Germline assignment: CDR1 SQVTM and CDR2 ANQGSEA. This CDR3 spans 11 amino acids. Trimming shortened V by 5 bases and J by 1 base, and 5 bases separated the two germline ends. The CDR3, as DNA: TGCAGCGTTTACAGGAACACTGAAGCTTTCTTT. This sequence encodes CSVYRNTEAFF.

Details on this clonotype: The junction and the germline gene differ at one end; a read error may be behind it. The chain combines TRBV7-2 with TRBJ2-7; perhaps TRBD1 as D (6 bases). The V gene's germline CDR1 is SGHTA and CDR2 FQGNSA. The CDR3 spans 13 residues. CDR3 sequence: CASSWTDPYERYF. The DNA for the CDR3 is TGTGCCAGCAGTTGGACAGACCCGTACGAGCGGTACTTC.

The chain carries TRBV2 and TRBJ2-2, with 7 bases fitting TRBD1. Trimming at V came to 6 bases and at J to 8 bases, leaving 3 bases not matched to a gene. From germline, CDR1 is SNHLY and CDR2 FYNNEI. This CDR3 comprises 12 residues. Here the CDR3 reads CASSQDRGELFF. CDR3 DNA sequence: TGTGCCAGCAGCCAGGACAGGGGGGAGCTGTTTTTT.

This chain joins TRBV11-2 and TRBJ2-5; 13 bases agree with TRBD2. CDR3 size: 15 residues. Germline CDR1 SGHAT, CDR2 FQNNGV. V shed 5 bases and J 5 bases; nucleotides not matched to a gene: 5. Here the CDR3 reads CASSRGLAGPETQYF. The DNA for the CDR3 is TGTGCCAGCAGCCGGGGACTAGCGGGACCGGAGACCCAGTACTTC. The complete variable domain, with remaining parts taken from reference TRBV11-2 and TRBJ2-5, reads EAGVAQSPRYKIIEKRQSVAFWCNPISGHATLYWYQQILGQGPKLLIQFQNNGVVDDSQLPKDRFSAERLKGVDSTLKIQPAKLEDSAVYLCASSRGLAGPETQYFGPGTRLLVL.

This clonotype was seen repeatedly, ten times or more. This chain joins TRBV7-8 and TRBJ1-3, with D maybe TRBD1 (5 bases). This CDR3 comprises 16 residues. V gave up 4 bases and J gave up 9 bases, with 22 bases separating them. The germline CDR1 and CDR2 sequences are SGHVS and FQNEAQ. This chain's CDR3 is CASSSNSPGEFGTIYF. CDR3 nucleotides: TGTGCCAGCAGCTCCAATAGCCCGGGGGAATTTGGCACCATATATTTT.

This clonotype was detected ten times or more. J is TRBJ2-5 and V is TRBV4-2; TRBD1 matches 10 bases. The CDR3 is 15 amino acids. Trimming cost V 3 bases and J 5 bases; bases outside gene matches: 6. The germline CDR1 and CDR2 sequences are LGHNA and YNFKEQ. CDR3 DNA: TGTGCCAGCAGCCAGCAGACAGGGGGCGGGGAGACCCAGTACTTC. It is translated as CASSQQTGGGETQYF.

This chain joins TRBV9 and TRBJ1-1; D unclear. V was cut by 0 bases and J by 6 bases, with 15 bases left in between. The CDR3 contains 15 residues. Per the germline V gene, CDR1 is SGDLS and CDR2 is YYNGEE. The CDR3 DNA follows: TGTGCCAGCAGCGTAGCAAAAGCGGGAGAGGCTGAAGCTTTCTTT. Its translation: CASSVAKAGEAEAFF. The entire variable domain, with the rest obtained from reference TRBV9 and TRBJ1-1, is as follows: DSGVTQTPKHLITATGQRVTLRCSPRSGDLSVYWYQQSLDQGLQFLIQYYNGEERAKGNILERFSAQQFPDLHSELNLSSLELGDSALYFCASSVAKAGEAEAFFGQGTRLTVV.

The chain is built from TRBV29-1 and TRBJ1-2, with 10 bases that match TRBD1. Trimming took 1 base from V and 7 from J; bases not matched to a gene: 3. The V gene's germline CDR1 is SQVTM and CDR2 ANQGSEA. There are 13 residues in the CDR3. The CDR3 protein is CSVEGDRGPGYTF. The CDR3 DNA is TGCAGCGTTGAAGGGGACAGGGGCCCTGGCTACACCTTC.

This clonotype came up many times. The chain recombines TRBV9 with TRBJ1-4; D is undetermined. Trimming stripped 4 bases from V and 0 bases from J, with 10 bases between. Germline V gives CDR1 SGDLS, CDR2 YYNGEE. The CDR3 is made up of 15 amino acids. CDR3 in amino acids: CASSPTGTTNEKLFF. CDR3 nucleotides: TGTGCCAGCAGCCCCACCGGGACAACTAATGAAAAACTGTTTTTT.

This clonotype was counted many times. The chain is built from TRBV5-1 and TRBJ2-7; 10 positions agree with TRBD2. The CDR3 is made up of 16 amino acids. V lost 3 bases to trimming and J lost 3 bases; unmatched junction nucleotides: 9. Germline CDR1 SGHRS, CDR2 YFSETQ. CDR3 bases: TGCGCCAGCAGCTCGGGACTAGCGATGGTGTACTACGAGCAGTACTTC. Protein: CASSSGLAMVYYEQYF.

V is TRBV19 and J is TRBJ2-5, with D possibly being TRBD1 or TRBD2 (6 bases each). Germline lookup yields CDR1 LNHDA and CDR2 SQIVND (reference sequence). This CDR3 comprises 15 residues. V was trimmed by 0 bases and J by 9 bases, leaving 17 bases between them. CDR3 in DNA: TGTGCCAGTAGTATAGAAAGGGGGGCCAACCAGCCCCAGTACTTC. This gives the protein CASSIERGANQPQYF.

This clonotype was detected many times. The rearrangement joins TRBV10-3 to TRBJ2-7; the match to TRBD2 covers 7 bases. V lost 10 bases, J lost 2 bases, and 14 bases stayed unmatched. Germline V gene sequence: CDR1 ENHRY, CDR2 SYGVKD. This CDR3 region has 15 residues. The CDR3 sequence: CASSLAGRPPYEQYF. In DNA form, the CDR3 reads TGTGCCAGCAGCTTAGCCGGGAGGCCCCCCTACGAGCAGTACTTC.